A single sample is the source of the 7 T cell receptor beta chains below, sequenced in a study of T cell responses to AZD1222 COVID-19 vaccine. Produced via immunoSEQ multiplex PCR; TCRdb's table is partial and in-frame only. The sample has about 93,000 clones; more than 80% are singletons. Sequenced here: peripheral blood, sampled 28 days after the second AZD1222 dose. Source of these receptors: an adult who received the AZD1222 COVID-19 vaccine.

V is TRBV2 and J is TRBJ2-2; the D gene is possibly TRBD1 (6 bases). CDR3 length equals 13 residues. V lost 9 bases and J 1 base, leaving 9 bases between the germline ends. Germline V CDR1 and CDR2: SNHLY, FYNNEI. DNA of the CDR3: TGTGCCAGACAGGGCCTGAACACCGGGGAGCTGTTTTTT. Translation gives CARQGLNTGELFF.

The sample holds a few counts of this clone. The chain is built from TRBV14 and TRBJ1-1; D call uncertain. CDR3 length: 14 amino acids. CDR1 is SGHDN and CDR2 is FVKESK in the germline V gene. Trimming pared 5 bases from V and 1 base from J, leaving 11 bases between. The DNA for the CDR3 is TGTGCCAGCAGCGCCGGCATGAGGAACACTGAAGCTTTCTTT. Its protein product is CASSAGMRNTEAFF.

V gene TRBV28 combines with J gene TRBJ2-7; 7 bases align to TRBD1. Germline lookup yields CDR1 MDHEN and CDR2 SYDVKM. The CDR3 is 14 amino acids. Trimming took 8 bases from V and 1 from J; bases not matched to a gene: 8. This CDR3 is CASEFPGQSYEQYF. DNA for the CDR3: TGTGCCAGCGAATTTCCGGGACAGTCCTACGAGCAGTACTTC.

The chain combines TRBV18 with TRBJ1-5; perhaps TRBD1 as D (5 bases). The germline V gene encodes CDR1 KGHSH and CDR2 LQKENI. The CDR3 is made up of 14 amino acids. Trimming pared 3 bases from V and 4 bases from J, leaving 10 bases between. CDR3 protein: CASSPGAGNQPQHF. The CDR3 coding sequence is TGTGCCAGCTCACCGGGTGCAGGGAATCAGCCCCAGCATTTT.

The gene calls are TRBV19 and TRBJ2-5; weak D call: TRBD1 (5 bases). The CDR3 extends over 12 amino acids. V was cut by 6 bases and J by 2 bases, with 7 bases left in between. Germline V gene sequence: CDR1 LNHDA, CDR2 SQIVND (reference sequence). CDR3 region: CASSREQETQYF. DNA for the CDR3: TGTGCCAGTAGCAGGGAACAAGAGACCCAGTACTTC.

This chain uses TRBV11-2 with TRBJ1-1; a possible D gene is TRBD1 (6 bases). Germline values: CDR1 SGHAT, CDR2 FQNNGV. V lost 4 bases and J lost 1, with 13 bases in between. This CDR3 is built from 15 residues. CDR3 in amino acids: CASSSLLGQNTEAFF. Here the CDR3 DNA reads TGTGCCAGCAGCTCGTTACTGGGACAGAACACTGAAGCTTTCTTT.

The chain uses TRBV9 and TRBJ2-6, with D unresolved. CDR1 and CDR2 (germline): SGDLS, YYNGEE. The CDR3 has 16 amino acids. V was pared by 3 bases and J by 0 bases, with 10 bases between. This CDR3 is CASSALASSGANVLTF. CDR3 nucleotides: TGTGCCAGCAGCGCCCTTGCCAGCTCTGGGGCCAACGTCCTGACTTTC. Full variable domain (outside the CDR3, taken from reference TRBV9 and TRBJ2-6): DSGVTQTPKHLITATGQRVTLRCSPRSGDLSVYWYQQSLDQGLQFLIQYYNGEERAKGNILERFSAQQFPDLHSELNLSSLELGDSALYFCASSALASSGANVLTFGAGSRLTVL.